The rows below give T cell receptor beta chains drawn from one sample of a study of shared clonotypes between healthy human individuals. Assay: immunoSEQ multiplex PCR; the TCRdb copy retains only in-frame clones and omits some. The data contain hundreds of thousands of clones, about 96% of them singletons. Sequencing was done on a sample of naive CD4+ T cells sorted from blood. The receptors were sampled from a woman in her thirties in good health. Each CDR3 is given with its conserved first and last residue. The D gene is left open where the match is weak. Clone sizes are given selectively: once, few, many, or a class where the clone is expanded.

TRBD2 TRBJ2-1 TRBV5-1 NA TGCGCCAGCAGCTTGGCCTTGGAGACTAGCGGGAACTATGAGCAGTTCTTC CASSLALETSGNYEQFF
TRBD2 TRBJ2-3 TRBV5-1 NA TGCGCCAGCAGCACGCAGACTAGCGGGAGTTTGGCAGATACGCAGTATTTT CASSTQTSGSLADTQYF
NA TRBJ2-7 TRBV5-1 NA TGCGCCAGCAGCCCACTCCTGGGTCGTTACGAGCAGTACTTC CASSPLLGRYEQYF
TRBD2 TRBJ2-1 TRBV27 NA TGTGCCAGTACCGGGACTAGGTACAATGAGCAGTTCTTC CASTGTRYNEQFF
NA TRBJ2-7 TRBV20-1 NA TGCAGTGCCGGGAGCTCCTACGAGCAGTACTTC CSAGSSYEQYF
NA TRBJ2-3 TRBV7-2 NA TGTGCCAGCAGCTTACCAGCGGTTCCAGATACGCAGTATTTT CASSLPAVPDTQYF
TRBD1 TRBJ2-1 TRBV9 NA TGTGCCAGCACCCTCGCCGGGACAGGCACTTACAATGAGCAGTTCTTC CASTLAGTGTYNEQFF
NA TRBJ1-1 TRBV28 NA TGTGCCAGCAGTCTTGAGTTTTGGGGAGGCAAAGCTTTCTTT CASSLEFWGGKAFF
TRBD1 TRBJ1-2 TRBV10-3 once TGTGCCATCAGTGAGTCAGGACAGGGTTTTTATGGCTACACCTTC CAISESGQGFYGYTF
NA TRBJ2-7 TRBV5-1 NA TGCGCCAGCCTACATAACCGGGACTCTTTCTACGAGCAGTACTTC CASLHNRDSFYEQYF
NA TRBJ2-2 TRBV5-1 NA TGCGCCAGCAGCACGGGACAGAACACCGGGGAGCTGTTTTTT CASSTGQNTGELFF
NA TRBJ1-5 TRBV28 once TGTGCCAGCAGTACGGGACCGATAGCGCCCCAGCATTTT CASSTGPIAPQHF
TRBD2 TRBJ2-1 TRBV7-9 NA TGTGCCAGCAGCGCCAGCGGGAACACCTACAATGAGCAGTTCTTC CASSASGNTYNEQFF
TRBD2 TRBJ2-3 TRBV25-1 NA TGTGCCAGCAGTGGGGCTAGCGGGAGATCAGATACGCAGTATTTT CASSGASGRSDTQYF
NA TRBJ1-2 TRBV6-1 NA TGTGCCAGCAGTGAAGGTTCGACGATTAACTATGGCTACACCTTC CASSEGSTINYGYTF
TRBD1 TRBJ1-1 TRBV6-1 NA TGTGCCAGCATGACCCCGACAGGGGGGTACACTGAAGCTTTCTTT CASMTPTGGYTEAFF
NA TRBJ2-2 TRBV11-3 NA TGTGCCAGCAGCCCATCGAGAGAGAGCACCGGGGAGCTGTTTTTT CASSPSRESTGELFF
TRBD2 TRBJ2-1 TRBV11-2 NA TGTGCCAGCAGCCCCAGCGGGAATTCCTACAATGAGCAGTTCTTC CASSPSGNSYNEQFF
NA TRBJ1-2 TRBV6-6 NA TGTGCCAGCAGTTACGTGGAAGGGGGCTACACCTTC CASSYVEGGYTF
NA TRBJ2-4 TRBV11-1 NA TGTGCCAGCAGCGGAGGGACGGGCGGGTGTTACTTC CASSGGTGGCYF
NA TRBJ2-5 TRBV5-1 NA TGCGCCAGCAGCTTGTTGGGGGTTTCGGAGACCCAGTACTTC CASSLLGVSETQYF
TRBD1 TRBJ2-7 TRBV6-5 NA TGTGCCAGCAGTACCCGACAGGGGGAGTCCCACGAGCAGTACTTC CASSTRQGESHEQYF
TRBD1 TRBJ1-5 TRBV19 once TGTGCCAGTAGAAATCGGCGGGACAGGGGGGGAGTGAGCAATCAGCCCCAGCATTTT CASRNRRDRGGVSNQPQHF
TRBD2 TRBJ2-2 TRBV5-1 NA TGCGCCAGCAGCTGGGGGCTAGCGGGCACCGGGGAGCTGTTTTTT CASSWGLAGTGELFF
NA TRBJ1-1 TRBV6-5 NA TGTGCCAGCAGTCAACAGGGACCTGAAGCTTTCTTT CASSQQGPEAFF
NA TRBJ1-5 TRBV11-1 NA TGTGCCAGCAGCTTAGAGGTTGGACCCATTAGCAATCAGCCCCAGCATTTT CASSLEVGPISNQPQHF
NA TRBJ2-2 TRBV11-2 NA TGTGCCAGCACCGCAAGGGGCCGTTACACCGGGGAGCTGTTTTTT CASTARGRYTGELFF
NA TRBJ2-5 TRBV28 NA TGTGCCAGCAGTGGAGGAGGGACACACCAAGAGACCCAGTACTTC CASSGGGTHQETQYF
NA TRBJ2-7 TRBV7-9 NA TGTGCCAGCAGCTTTTTCGGGGGAGGAAGCTCCTACGAGCAGTACTTC CASSFFGGGSSYEQYF
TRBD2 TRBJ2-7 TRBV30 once TGTGCCTGGAGTCGGGCTAGCGGGATCCAAGAGCAGTACTTC CAWSRASGIQEQYF
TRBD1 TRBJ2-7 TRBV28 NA TGTGCCAGCAGTTCAGGACAGGAGGTGGTCTACGAGCAGTACTTC CASSSGQEVVYEQYF
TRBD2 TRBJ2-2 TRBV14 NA TGTGCCAGCAGCCCTTCCCTAATAGCGGGAGGGCATGTGACCGGGGAGCTGTTTTTT CASSPSLIAGGHVTGELFF
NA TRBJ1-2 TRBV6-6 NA TGTGCCAGCAGTTACTCGAACGGCTACACCTTC CASSYSNGYTF
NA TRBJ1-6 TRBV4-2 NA TGTGCCAGCAGCCAGCAGGGAACTTCACCCCTCCACTTT CASSQQGTSPLHF
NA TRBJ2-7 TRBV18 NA TGTGCCAGCTCACCCTCTTCCGACGGTCGCTACGAGCAGTACTTC CASSPSSDGRYEQYF
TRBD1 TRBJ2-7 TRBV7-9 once TGTGCCAGCAGCTTCGGGACAGGGATCTACGAGCAGTACTTC CASSFGTGIYEQYF
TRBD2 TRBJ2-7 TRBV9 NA TGTGCCAGCAGCGCCGCTAGCGGGAGCTTGGAGCAGTACTTC CASSAASGSLEQYF
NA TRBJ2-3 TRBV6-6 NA TGTGCCAGCAGTTACGGGGGACTTGAGAATACGCAGTATTTT CASSYGGLENTQYF
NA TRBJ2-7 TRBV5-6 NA TGTGCCAGCAGCTTGGCGGGCCGGAACTACGAGCAGTACTTC CASSLAGRNYEQYF
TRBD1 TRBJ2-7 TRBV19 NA TGTGCCAGTAGACTCCGGGACAGCTACACCTACGAGCAGTACTTC CASRLRDSYTYEQYF
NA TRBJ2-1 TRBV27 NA TGTGCCAGCAGTGCGGGACAGTTCTACAATGAGCAGTTCTTC CASSAGQFYNEQFF
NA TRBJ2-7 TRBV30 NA TGTGCCTGGGAAGGGACAAGCTCTTCCTACGAGCAGTACTTC CAWEGTSSSYEQYF
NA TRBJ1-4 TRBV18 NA TGTGCCAGCTCCCGGCAAGGGGAAACTAATGAAAAACTGTTTTTT CASSRQGETNEKLFF
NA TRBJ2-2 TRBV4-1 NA TGCGCCAGCAGCCAAATCCCCCCGGGGGCGTCCTTCACCGGGGAGCTGTTTTTT CASSQIPPGASFTGELFF
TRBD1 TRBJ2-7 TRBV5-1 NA TGCGCCAGCAGCAGCACTGACAGGGTCGAGCAGTACTTC CASSSTDRVEQYF
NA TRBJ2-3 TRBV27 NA TGTGCCAGCAGCCGGGCAGGCACAGATACGCAGTATTTT CASSRAGTDTQYF
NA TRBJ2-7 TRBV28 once TGTGCCAGCAGTCTAATTACAGGCCCCTACGAGCAGTACTTC CASSLITGPYEQYF
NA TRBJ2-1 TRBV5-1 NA TGCGCCAGCAGCTTGGTCGAGGGAGGCCCCAGCTCCTACAATGAGCAGTTCTTC CASSLVEGGPSSYNEQFF
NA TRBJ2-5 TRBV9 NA TGTGCCAGCAGCGTCAGCGGGCAGAGCGAAGAGACCCAGTACTTC CASSVSGQSEETQYF
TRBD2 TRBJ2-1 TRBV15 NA TGTGCCACCAGCAGAGGCGGTCGGACTAGCGGGATTGGGAATGAGCAGTTCTTC CATSRGGRTSGIGNEQFF